This T cell receptor (beta chain) was identified in a study of T-cell reconstitution after alpha-beta-depleted transplantation in children. This CDR3 is 14 amino acids long. Trimming cost V 6 bases and J 5 bases, with 11 bases left between them. The library targeted TCRbeta and was prepared with unique molecular identifiers. TCRdb re-analysed the PCR reads in MiXCR, keeping a single row per CDR3 protein. Of roughly 500,000 distinct CDR3 sequences listed, less than 35% are singletons. The clonotype comes from a human donor who donated a stem cell graft to a child with aplastic anemia. Sample: PBMCs from the stem cell graft donor, taken from the stem cell graft. This rearrangement joins TRBV12-3 or TRBV12-4 to TRBJ1-6; D is perhaps TRBD1 (6 bases). The CDR3 spells CASSPGQHNSPLHF. Written as DNA, the CDR3 is TGTGCCAGCAGCCCCGGACAGCATAATTCACCCCTCCACTTT.